The entry that follows covers one T cell receptor beta chain sequence. Its antigen remains unidentified. The data originate from a study of chemoradiotherapy in HPV16-positive cancers. The CDR3 loop spans 18 amino acids. Trimming cost V 1 base and J 6 bases; bases outside gene matches: 11. Per germline, CDR1 LGHNA and CDR2 YNFKEQ. Overall study findings and caveats: For HPV16-positive patients, expanding HPV-responsive T cells associated with longer recurrence-free survival.

Clones were sequenced by immunoSEQ multiplex PCR, and TCRdb holds only the in-frame ones, with some missing. The table records 2,000 to 2,500 clones, 80% to 95% of them present only once. The chain recombines TRBV4-2 with TRBJ2-2, with 10 nucleotides matching TRBD1. This receptor was taken from a human donor with HPV-associated anogenital cancer. The input for sequencing was tumor tissue, taken from a patient who underwent chemoradiotherapy. Here the CDR3 reads CASSQGVWGQGIAGELFF. CDR3 nucleotide sequence: TGTGCCAGCAGCCAAGGAGTATGGGGACAGGGGATCGCCGGGGAGCTGTTTTTT.